The 14 T cell receptor beta chains below come from one sample, sequenced in a study of OX40 agonist ivuxolimab in advanced cancers. Clones were sequenced by immunoSEQ multiplex PCR, and TCRdb holds only the in-frame ones, with some missing. In the table there are about 100,000 clones, 80% to 95% of which are singletons. The sample here was CD4+ or CD8+ T cells sorted from blood, taken in a trial of the OX40 agonist ivuxolimab. The source is an adult with an advanced solid tumor such as melanoma, head and neck, liver or kidney cancer.

The chain employs TRBV7-3 and TRBJ2-1; 8 bases align to TRBD2. The CDR3 extends over 15 amino acids. Per the germline V gene, CDR1 is SGHTA and CDR2 is FQGTGA. The V and J ends lost 0 bases and 6 bases, in that order; junction bases with no gene match: 4. CDR3 loop: CASSLTAGVLNEQFF. In nucleotides, the CDR3 is TGTGCCAGCAGCTTAACAGCGGGAGTGCTCAATGAGCAGTTCTTC.

This chain links TRBV6-5 with TRBJ2-7; TRBD1 aligns across 7 bases. V dropped 10 bases and J dropped 6; count of bases not matched to a gene: 6. Looked up from germline, CDR1 is MNHEY and CDR2 is SVGAGI. The CDR3 totals 11 residues. The CDR3, as DNA: TGTGCCACACTACAGGGGTCCGAGCAGTACTTC. This codes for CATLQGSEQYF.

The chain has TRBV15 and TRBJ2-4; the match to TRBD1 covers 8 bases. Trimming removed 0 bases from V and 6 bases from J; junction bases left unmatched: 4. Germline lookup yields CDR1 LNHNV and CDR2 YYDKDF (reference sequence). There are 15 residues in the CDR3. CDR3 DNA: TGTGCCACCAGCAGAGAAGGTACAGGGGGAAACATTCAGTACTTC. It translates to CATSREGTGGNIQYF.

This chain uses TRBV7-2 with TRBJ1-1; D gene ambiguous. The V and J ends lost 1 base and 7 bases respectively, with 4 bases between them. This CDR3 is built from 11 residues. CDR1 is SGHTA, CDR2 FQGNSA, per germline. Here the CDR3 DNA reads TGTGCCAGCAGCTTAGGGATTGAAGCTTTCTTT. Protein product: CASSLGIEAFF.

The chain links TRBV4-2 to TRBJ2-3; maybe TRBD2 (6 bases). The V gene's germline CDR1 is LGHNA and CDR2 YNFKEQ. The CDR3 consists of 15 residues. Between the trimmed V and J ends, which lost 3 bases and 1 base, there was a span of 11 bases. Written as DNA, the CDR3 is TGTGCCAGCAGCCAGGGAGGTAGCGGCACAGATACGCAGTATTTT. As protein: CASSQGGSGTDTQYF.

The chain recombines TRBV7-8 with TRBJ2-2; 13 bases agree with TRBD2. CDR1 is SGHVS and CDR2 is FQNEAQ in the germline V gene. J lost 4 bases, V lost 5 bases, and 13 bases had no gene match. This CDR3 region has 19 residues. CDR3: CASSLARTSGRGVTGELFF. CDR3 DNA sequence: TGTGCCAGCAGCCTGGCCCGGACTAGCGGGAGAGGCGTCACCGGGGAGCTGTTTTTT. Using reference TRBV7-8 and TRBJ2-2 for the parts outside the CDR3, the full variable domain is GAGVSQSPRYKVAKRGQDVALRCDPISGHVSLFWYQQALGQGPEFLTYFQNEAQLDKSGLPSDRFFAERPEGSVSTLKIQRTQQEDSAVYLCASSLARTSGRGVTGELFFGEGSRLTVL.

This clone showed up just once. The chain employs TRBV7-9 and TRBJ2-3, with D possibly being TRBD1 or TRBD2 (5 bases each). CDR1 is SEHNR and CDR2 is FQNEAQ in the germline V gene (reference sequence). CDR3 length: 14 amino acids. The V end lost 3 bases, the J end lost 2 bases, and 9 bases lay between the germline ends. The CDR3 nucleotides read TGTGCCAGCAGCTTTGCAGGGACCACAGATACGCAGTATTTT. The encoded protein is CASSFAGTTDTQYF. The whole variable domain, remainder taken from reference TRBV7-9 and TRBJ2-3, is DTGVSQNPRHKITKRGQNVTFRCDPISEHNRLYWYRQTLGQGPEFLTYFQNEAQLEKSRLLSDRFSAERPKGSFSTLEIQRTEQGDSAMYLCASSFAGTTDTQYFGPGTRLTVL.

This clone was observed once. V is TRBV7-9 and J is TRBJ2-2; 8 bases fit TRBD1. V lost 0 bases to trimming and J lost 7 bases; unmatched junction nucleotides: 7. Germline CDR1 and CDR2: SEHNR and FQNEAQ (reference sequence). The CDR3 is 16 residues long. CDR3 nucleotide sequence: TGTGCCAGCAGCTTAGCGTGGCAGGGGGCGGTCGGGGAGCTGTTTTTT. This encodes CASSLAWQGAVGELFF.

This chain links TRBV18 with TRBJ1-1; D ambiguous. CDR3 length: 15 residues. Trimming took off 0 bases at V and 3 bases at J, with 11 bases between the two ends. Per germline, CDR1 KGHSH and CDR2 LQKENI. The CDR3 protein is CASSPPTALYTEAFF. The CDR3 DNA reads TGTGCCAGCTCACCACCGACCGCTTTATACACTGAAGCTTTCTTT.

The genes are TRBV30 and TRBJ2-2; the D gene is possibly TRBD1 (6 bases). V was shortened by 0 bases and J by 2 bases, with 10 bases between the two germline ends. CDR1 and CDR2 from the germline V gene are GTSNPN and SVGIG (reference sequence). This CDR3 has 15 residues. The CDR3 reads CAWSVGQTNTGELFF. The CDR3 DNA follows: TGTGCCTGGAGTGTAGGACAGACAAACACCGGGGAGCTGTTTTTT.

This chain uses TRBV9 with TRBJ2-2, with 7 bases aligning to TRBD1. The CDR3 loop spans 16 amino acids. With 3 bases clipped from V and 3 bases from J, the junction kept 8 bases outside the gene matches. Per germline, CDR1 SGDLS and CDR2 YYNGEE. In DNA form, the CDR3 reads TGTGCCAGCAGCGCCCATGACAGGGATTACACCGGGGAGCTGTTTTTT. This translates into CASSAHDRDYTGELFF.

In this sample, this clone turned up once. The V gene is TRBV7-8, the J gene TRBJ2-6; D is unresolved. Trimming removed 4 bases at V and 0 bases at J, with 7 bases between. The CDR3 sequence is 15 residues long. CDR1 is SGHVS, CDR2 FQNEAQ, per germline. In DNA, the CDR3 is TGTGCCAGCAGCTCGACGGTCTCTGGGGCCAACGTCCTGACTTTC. This codes for CASSSTVSGANVLTF.

The chain recombines TRBV5-4 with TRBJ2-2; the D is unclear. V lost 4 bases to trimming and J lost 0 bases, with 13 bases between them. Germline values: CDR1 SGHNT, CDR2 YYREEE (reference sequence). The CDR3 extends over 16 amino acids. The CDR3 sequence: CASSPSPSANTGELFF. In nucleotides, the CDR3 is TGTGCCAGCAGCCCCAGCCCCAGCGCGAACACCGGGGAGCTGTTTTTT.

The chain carries TRBV9 and TRBJ1-2, with D possibly matching TRBD1 (6 bases). The germline V gene has CDR1 SGDLS and CDR2 YYNGEE. V was clipped by 1 base and J by 7 bases, with 11 bases between them. This CDR3 is built from 13 residues. The CDR3 loop reads CASSVQGMGGYTF. CDR3 nucleotides: TGTGCCAGCAGCGTACAGGGGATGGGTGGCTACACCTTC.